The source of this T cell receptor beta chain is a study of T cell clonality in common variable immunodeficiency. The study, taken as a whole, reports: Common variable immunodeficiency TCR beta sequences reportedly had fewer deletions and N-nucleotide insertions.

The assay was immunoSEQ multiplex PCR, and TCRdb's table has in-frame clones only and misses some. The repertoire consists of 28,000 or so clones, none detected only once. Germline CDR1 LNHDA, CDR2 SQIVND (reference sequence). The V segment lost 6 bases and the J segment 4 bases; nucleotides outside the gene matches: 24. The CDR3 sequence is 21 residues long. This clone has ten or more counts. Antigen specificity is unknown. Read coverage stops 3 residues before the CDR3 terminus; the germline J gene supplies the remainder. CVID subjects were neither ill nor on immunomodulatory or immunosuppressive medication at sampling.

Sequencing was performed on peripheral blood mononuclear cells. This sequence was found in a human donor with common variable immunodeficiency. This chain joins TRBV19 and TRBJ1-5; 10 bases align to TRBD1. The CDR3 protein is CASRDTRAGQGRMIFNQPQHF. The sequenced part of the CDR3 DNA is TGTGCCAGTAGGGACACACGTGCGGGACAGGGGCGAATGATTTTTAATCAGCCC.